These T cell receptor beta chains were read from a single sample in a study of T cell responses to AZD1222 COVID-19 vaccine. Sequencing used immunoSEQ multiplex PCR; TCRdb keeps in-frame clones, though not all of them. The sample lists 150,000 to 170,000 clones; over 85% were seen once. Specimen: peripheral blood, collected on day 0 of AZD1222 vaccination. These receptors were obtained from an adult in good health. The CDR3 runs from the conserved cysteine through the conserved F or W. D genes are given only for firm matches. Clone size is not always given. Where it is, it says once, few, many or a class for expanded clones.

D gene	V gene	J gene	clone size	CDR3 DNA	CDR3 protein
TRBD1	TRBV18	TRBJ1-1	-	TGTGCCAGCTCACCCGACAGGGTGAGTGAAGCTTTCTTT	CASSPDRVSEAFF
-	TRBV24-1	TRBJ1-4	-	TGTGCCACCAGTGATGACAGTGCTCGAGGAGGGCCGAGGGAAAAACTGTTTTTT	CATSDDSARGGPREKLFF
TRBD2	TRBV6-5	TRBJ2-3	-	TGTGCCGGAAGAGCGGGAGGGCCGACAGATACGCAGTATTTT	CAGRAGGPTDTQYF
TRBD1	TRBV19	TRBJ1-2	-	TGTGCCAGTAGTATAGATCGGGCAGGGGGAGGCTACACCTTC	CASSIDRAGGGYTF
-	TRBV6-6	TRBJ2-5	-	TGTGCCAGCAGTTACTTGGCCGGACTAAAAGAGACCCAGTACTTC	CASSYLAGLKETQYF
TRBD1	TRBV10-3	TRBJ1-1	-	TGTGCCACCACCCCAGGGGGCGCGGACACTGAAGCTTTCTTT	CATTPGGADTEAFF
TRBD1	TRBV19	TRBJ1-6	once	TGTGCCAGTAGATACGGGACAGGGCATCCTTCAGGTTCACCCCTCCACTTT	CASRYGTGHPSGSPLHF
-	TRBV24-1	TRBJ1-2	-	TGTGCCACCAGTGAAGCAGGGAGGAACTATGGCTACACCTTC	CATSEAGRNYGYTF
-	TRBV4-2	TRBJ1-1	-	TGTGCCAGCAGGTTGGGCCCGGGGGCTGAAGCTTTCTTT	CASRLGPGAEAFF
-	TRBV21-1	TRBJ1-4	-	TGTGCCAGCAGGAAAGCCAGCATGGGCCTAAATGAAAAACTGTTTTTT	CASRKASMGLNEKLFF
-	TRBV18	TRBJ1-1	-	TGTGCCAGCTCCGAACTCGGAACTGAAGCTTTCTTT	CASSELGTEAFF
-	TRBV28	TRBJ1-5	-	TGTGCCAGCAGAGCCGAACATGCCCATTTTTCGTATAGCAATCAGCCCCAGCATTTT	CASRAEHAHFSYSNQPQHF
-	TRBV30	TRBJ1-2	once	TGTGCCTGGAGTGTGTGGTCGGCAGGGAACTATGGCTACACCTTC	CAWSVWSAGNYGYTF
-	TRBV28	TRBJ2-1	-	TGTGCCAGCACTACGTACTCAGGGTACAATGAGCAGTTCTTC	CASTTYSGYNEQFF
-	TRBV3-1/TRBV3-2	TRBJ1-1	-	TGTGCCAGTCAGGGCCGCGGAATGGCTTTCTTT	CASQGRGMAFF
-	TRBV18	TRBJ2-1	-	TGTGCCAGCTCACCACCCTCATTAGCGGCCCTCAGGAATGAGCAGTTCTTC	CASSPPSLAALRNEQFF
-	TRBV2	TRBJ1-4	-	TGTGCCAGCAGTGATCAGGGCCTTAATGAAAAACTGTTTTTT	CASSDQGLNEKLFF
TRBD2	TRBV9	TRBJ2-7	-	TGTGCCAGCAGCCCGAGCCCGGGGGGGAACCACGAGCAGTACTTC	CASSPSPGGNHEQYF
-	TRBV28	TRBJ1-4	-	TGTGCCAGCAGGCAAGCCGCAGCCGGGGATGACAGGAAAATTCCTAATGAAAAACTGTTTTTT	CASRQAAAGDDRKIPNEKLFF
-	TRBV6-5	TRBJ1-2	-	TGTGCCAGCAGTTACACTTCCAGGAGTGGCTACACCTTC	CASSYTSRSGYTF
TRBD1	TRBV25-1	TRBJ1-2	few	TGTGCCAGCAGTGAATATCCAGGGGGCAAAGGCTACACCTTC	CASSEYPGGKGYTF
-	TRBV7-3	TRBJ2-3	-	TGTGCCAGCAGCTTAGATGGACCCAGCACAGATACGCAGTATTTT	CASSLDGPSTDTQYF
-	TRBV12-3/TRBV12-4	TRBJ1-2	-	TGTGCCAGCAGTTTGCGGGGGCATGGCTACACCTTC	CASSLRGHGYTF
-	TRBV7-2	TRBJ1-4	-	TGTGCCAGCAGCTCCCGGACAGCGCCTGCAACTAATGAAAAACTGTTTTTT	CASSSRTAPATNEKLFF
-	TRBV6-6	TRBJ2-7	-	TGTGCCAGCAGTTACTCGGGCAGGCCCCCCTACGAGCAGTACTTC	CASSYSGRPPYEQYF
-	TRBV24-1	TRBJ1-2	-	TGTGCCACCAGTGATCTGGAAGATGGGGGCGACTATGGCTACACCTTC	CATSDLEDGGDYGYTF
TRBD1	TRBV30	TRBJ1-5	few	TGTGCCTGGAGTGTAGGACAGGGAGGGAATCAGCCCCAGCATTTT	CAWSVGQGGNQPQHF
-	TRBV30	TRBJ1-5	-	TGTGCCTGGACCGCAGGGCCAGGGCTCCGACAGCCCCAGCATTTT	CAWTAGPGLRQPQHF
TRBD2	TRBV19	TRBJ2-7	-	TGTGCCAGTAGTAAGTACGGGGGGACCAACTCCTACGAGCAGTACTTC	CASSKYGGTNSYEQYF
TRBD1	TRBV19	TRBJ1-1	-	TGTGCCAGTAGTTCACCCTTACAGGGGGCGAACACTGAAGCTTTCTTT	CASSSPLQGANTEAFF
TRBD1	TRBV30	TRBJ2-2	-	TGTGCCTGGAGTCCTCCGGACAGGGGAGCGACCGGGGAGCTGTTTTTT	CAWSPPDRGATGELFF
TRBD1	TRBV6-6	TRBJ1-3	-	TGTGCCAGCAGTCGCACGGACTGGACAGGCCGAAGCTCTGGAAACACCATATATTTT	CASSRTDWTGRSSGNTIYF
-	TRBV19	TRBJ2-6	-	TGTGCCAGTAGTACCCCGGGCGGGCCTGGGGCCAACGTCCTGACTTTC	CASSTPGGPGANVLTF
-	TRBV6-5	TRBJ1-2	once	TGTGCCAGCACTTACGGGGGGAACTATGGCTACACCTTC	CASTYGGNYGYTF
-	TRBV5-1	TRBJ2-5	-	TGCGCCACCAGCTTGCCGACGGGTGGAGGCGGAGGGGAGACCCAGTACTTC	CATSLPTGGGGGETQYF
-	TRBV4-3	TRBJ1-2	-	TGCGCCAGCAGCCAAGATAGGGTCCAAATCGTTGGCTACACCTTC	CASSQDRVQIVGYTF
-	TRBV24-1	TRBJ1-1	once	TGTGCCACCAGTGATTTGGGGCAGCCCCTCAACACTGAAGCTTTCTTT	CATSDLGQPLNTEAFF
-	TRBV14	TRBJ1-2	-	TGTGCCAGCAGCCAGAGCCCGACGTCCAGGGGCTATGGCTACACCTTC	CASSQSPTSRGYGYTF